What follows are 29 T cell receptor beta chains derived from one specimen sequenced in a study of OX40 agonist ivuxolimab in advanced cancers. Repertoires were generated with immunoSEQ multiplex PCR, while TCRdb's copy carries only in-frame clones and drops some. The sample lists tens of thousands of clones; 80% to 95% were seen once. The material sequenced was CD4+ or CD8+ T cells sorted from blood, taken in a trial of the OX40 agonist ivuxolimab. These receptors originate from an adult with an advanced solid tumor such as melanoma, head and neck, liver or kidney cancer.

The V gene is TRBV2, the J gene TRBJ2-5; 8 bases align to TRBD1. Germline CDR1 and CDR2: SNHLY and FYNNEI. V lost 6 bases to trimming and J lost 2 bases; unmatched junction nucleotides: 8. The CDR3 is 15 residues long. As DNA, the CDR3 is TGTGCCAGCAGGGCTGACAGGGGATCTCAAGAGACCCAGTACTTC. It yields the protein CASRADRGSQETQYF.

The J gene is TRBJ2-3, the V gene TRBV18, with TRBD1 as a possible D gene (6 bases). V shed 4 bases and J shed 6 bases, with 11 bases lying between them. This CDR3 has 13 amino acids. Germline lookup yields CDR1 KGHSH and CDR2 LQKENI. CDR3 residues: CASSQQGGDTQYF. CDR3 bases: TGTGCCAGCTCACAACAGGGTGGGGATACGCAGTATTTT.

This clone has just a few counts. The V and J genes are TRBV7-3 and TRBJ1-2; no reliable D call. Deletions cut 1 base from V and 8 bases from J, with 14 bases between. The CDR3 is made up of 14 amino acids. In germline, CDR1 is SGHTA, CDR2 FQGTGA. CDR3 region: CASSLMSGSGGYTF. The CDR3 region has the DNA TGTGCCAGCAGCTTAATGTCGGGGTCGGGAGGCTACACCTTC.

With respect to this clone: One junction end disagrees with the germline gene, perhaps due to a read error. The chain employs TRBV7-7 and TRBJ2-5; TRBD1 might be the D (5 bases). The CDR3 has 14 amino acids. Germline V gene sequence: CDR1 SSHAT, CDR2 FNYEAQ (reference sequence). The CDR3 spells CASSLSGAQETQYF. In DNA form, the CDR3 reads TGTGCTAGCAGCTTAAGTGGGGCCCAAGAGACCCAGTACTTC.

The chain combines TRBV7-2 with TRBJ1-1; D is possibly TRBD1 (6 bases). CDR1 SGHTA and CDR2 FQGNSA come from the germline V gene. V lost 2 bases and J 1 base, leaving 8 bases between the germline ends. This CDR3 is built from 14 residues. CDR3 bases: TGTGCCAGCAGCTTAAAAGGGGGGAACACTGAAGCTTTCTTT. The encoded protein is CASSLKGGNTEAFF.

The sample holds a few counts of this clone. The junction shows a germline mismatch at one end, possibly a read error. The rearrangement links TRBV19 to TRBJ1-3; D gene unclear. Germline V CDR1 and CDR2: LNHDA, SQIVND (reference sequence). The CDR3 is 13 residues long. The CDR3 DNA reads TGTGCCAGTAGTATCAGCGGCGGAACCACCATATATTTT. Translated: CASSISGGTTIYF.

The V call is TRBV5-1, the J call TRBJ1-5; 8 bases match TRBD1. Germline values: CDR1 SGHRS, CDR2 YFSETQ. The length of the CDR3 is 14 residues. Germline trimming cut 1 base from V and 13 bases from J; bases unmatched to any gene: 10. The DNA for the CDR3 is TGCGCCAGCAGCTTGTCCGGGACAGGCGGTCCTCAGCATTTT. It is translated as CASSLSGTGGPQHF.

The J gene is TRBJ2-1, the V gene TRBV19; TRBD1 is a possible D gene (5 bases). V lost 3 bases to trimming and J lost 8 bases, with 14 bases between them. From germline, CDR1 is LNHDA and CDR2 SQIVND (reference sequence). This CDR3 is built from 14 residues. The CDR3 nucleotides read TGTGCCAGTAGTATGCTTCCCAGGGTCGATGAGCAGTTCTTC. Its protein is CASSMLPRVDEQFF. The full variable domain, in which reference TRBV19 and TRBJ2-1 provide the parts outside the CDR3, is DGGITQSPKYLFRKEGQNVTLSCEQNLNHDAMYWYRQDPGQGLRLIYYSQIVNDFQKGDIAEGYSVSREKKESFPLTVTSAQKNPTAFYLCASSMLPRVDEQFFGPGTRLTVL.

This clone has a handful of counts. The chain has TRBV6-1 and TRBJ1-2; D unclear. Germline-derived CDR1 and CDR2 are MNHNS and SASEGT. V dropped 10 bases and J dropped 8 bases, with 17 bases sitting between them. This CDR3 is built from 12 residues. CDR3 protein: CATFPGAGGYTF. CDR3 DNA sequence: TGTGCCACCTTTCCGGGAGCGGGGGGCTACACCTTC.

The rearrangement joins TRBV19 to TRBJ2-5; no firm D call. The CDR3 extends over 11 amino acids. Trimming removed 3 bases at V and 5 bases at J, with 4 bases between. Germline V gives CDR1 LNHDA, CDR2 SQIVND (reference sequence). The CDR3 reads CASSMKETQYF. The CDR3 nucleotides read TGTGCCAGTAGTATGAAGGAGACCCAGTACTTC.

The chain combines TRBV5-1 with TRBJ2-5; D is uncertain. V was clipped by 1 base and J by 5 bases, with 6 bases between them. The CDR3 loop spans 12 amino acids. The germline V gene has CDR1 SGHRS and CDR2 YFSETQ. CDR3 protein: CASSLTQETQYF. Written as DNA, the CDR3 is TGCGCCAGCAGCTTGACACAGGAGACCCAGTACTTC.

The CDR3 DNA follows: TGCAGCGTTGAAGATCTTCAAGCGGGGGGGCGAGGGACCCAGTACTTC. It codes for CSVEDLQAGGRGTQYF. This chain connects TRBV29-1 to TRBJ2-5; 10 bases agree with TRBD2. The V gene end was trimmed by 0 bases and the J gene end by 7 bases; junction bases not matched to a gene: 11. Germline V gives CDR1 SQVTM, CDR2 ANQGSEA. The CDR3 is made up of 16 amino acids.

V is TRBV19 and J is TRBJ1-6; 9 bases line up with TRBD1. CDR3 length: 20 residues. After removal of 0 bases from V and 7 bases from J, the junction contained 16 bases not matched to a gene. The germline gives CDR1 LNHDA, CDR2 SQIVND (reference sequence). The CDR3 sequence: CASSIDRSFPGQGSNSPLHF. In nucleotides, the CDR3 is TGTGCCAGTAGTATAGACCGCTCGTTCCCGGGACAGGGTTCAAATTCACCCCTCCACTTT.

The J gene is TRBJ2-7, the V gene TRBV11-3; a weak D match, TRBD1 (5 bases). There are 15 residues in the CDR3. V shed 0 bases and J shed 5 bases, with 14 bases lying between them. Germline CDR1 is SGHNT and CDR2 is YENEEA. CDR3 in DNA: TGTGCCAGCAGCTTAGAGACAGCGACGGTAGACGAGCAGTACTTC. Translated, it gives CASSLETATVDEQYF.

This clone was seen only once. V and J are TRBV9 and TRBJ2-1; the D gene is possibly TRBD2 (6 bases). V dropped 5 bases and J dropped 7 bases, with 13 bases sitting between them. Germline V gene data show CDR1 as SGDLS and CDR2 as YYNGEE. The CDR3 covers 13 residues. CDR3 in DNA: TGTGCCAGCAGGCCCCCAGGAGGGAATGAGCAGTTCTTC. It specifies CASRPPGGNEQFF.

V is TRBV18 and J is TRBJ2-7; tentatively, D is TRBD1 (6 bases). Germline V CDR1 and CDR2: KGHSH, LQKENI. This CDR3 is 14 amino acids long. V was shortened by 5 bases and J by 2 bases, with 13 bases between the two germline ends. The CDR3 spells CASSSAGQTYEQYF. The CDR3 nucleotides read TGTGCCAGCTCATCCGCCGGACAGACCTACGAGCAGTACTTC.

The rearrangement joins TRBV2 to TRBJ2-5; D uncertain. Trimming took off 3 bases at V and 4 bases at J, with 9 bases between the two ends. CDR1 SNHLY and CDR2 FYNNEI come from the germline V gene. The CDR3 is 13 residues long. This CDR3 is CASSDSGAETQYF. The CDR3 region has the DNA TGTGCCAGCAGTGATTCGGGCGCAGAGACCCAGTACTTC. The full variable domain, in which reference TRBV2 and TRBJ2-5 provide the parts outside the CDR3, is EPEVTQTPSHQVTQMGQEVILRCVPISNHLYFYWYRQILGQKVEFLVSFYNNEISEKSEIFDDQFSVERPDGSNFTLKIRSTKLEDSAMYFCASSDSGAETQYFGPGTRLLVL.

The V call is TRBV2, the J call TRBJ1-1; D may be TRBD1 (6 bases). Germline V gene lookup returns CDR1 SNHLY and CDR2 FYNNEI. This CDR3 contains 12 residues. V was trimmed by 7 bases and J by 2 bases, leaving 8 bases between them. DNA of the CDR3: TGTGCCAGCAAACAGGGTAACACTGAAGCTTTCTTT. Protein sequence: CASKQGNTEAFF. Using reference TRBV2 and TRBJ1-1 for the parts outside the CDR3, the full variable domain is EPEVTQTPSHQVTQMGQEVILRCVPISNHLYFYWYRQILGQKVEFLVSFYNNEISEKSEIFDDQFSVERPDGSNFTLKIRSTKLEDSAMYFCASKQGNTEAFFGQGTRLTVV.

The V gene is TRBV7-6, the J gene TRBJ2-3; TRBD1 aligns across 8 bases. Trimming took 5 bases from V and 6 from J; bases not matched to a gene: 7. The CDR3 consists of 14 residues. Germline CDR1 and CDR2: SGHVS and FNYEAQ. CDR3 loop: CASSRQGRGDTQYF. The CDR3 DNA sequence: TGTGCCAGCAGCCGACAGGGGCGGGGTGATACGCAGTATTTT.

This clone was seen just once. This chain links TRBV30 with TRBJ2-7; the D call may be TRBD1 or TRBD2 (5 bases each). Germline loops: CDR1 GTSNPN, CDR2 SVGIG (reference sequence). The CDR3 extends over 12 amino acids. V lost 1 base to trimming and J lost 5 bases, with 9 bases between them. The CDR3 protein is CAWSGRGHEQYF. The CDR3 DNA is TGTGCCTGGAGTGGACGGGGACACGAGCAGTACTTC.

J is TRBJ2-5 and V is TRBV6-6; 9 bases line up with TRBD2. Germline V gene data show CDR1 as MNHNY and CDR2 as SVGAGI (reference sequence). The CDR3 is 14 residues long. The J segment lost 2 bases and the V segment lost 4 bases, leaving 2 bases of the junction unmatched. CDR3 loop: CASSLLAGQETQYF. The CDR3 nucleotides read TGTGCCAGCAGTTTGCTAGCGGGACAAGAGACCCAGTACTTC.

V usage is TRBV30 and J usage is TRBJ1-6; unclear D gene. The germline V gene encodes CDR1 GTSNPN and CDR2 SVGIG (reference sequence). Trimming took off 6 bases at V and 0 bases at J, with 15 bases between the two ends. The CDR3 loop spans 16 amino acids. CDR3 in DNA: TGTGCCTGCCACAACGCCGGGAGCTCCTATAATTCACCCCTCCACTTT. Translated: CACHNAGSSYNSPLHF.

V is TRBV5-6 and J is TRBJ1-1; the D gene is possibly TRBD1 (5 bases). CDR3 length equals 15 residues. The V and J ends lost 4 bases and 11 bases respectively, with 24 bases between them. CDR1 is SGHDT and CDR2 is YYEEEE in the germline V gene. CDR3 nucleotide sequence: TGTGCCAGCAGCCGGGGACCGGACATACCTTATTCGGCTTTCTTT. Translating it yields CASSRGPDIPYSAFF.

The chain couples TRBV6-5 to TRBJ1-2, with a tentative D call TRBD1 (5 bases). Germline-derived CDR1 and CDR2 are MNHEY and SVGAGI. Trimming stripped 11 bases from V and 7 bases from J, with 20 bases between. This CDR3 comprises 13 residues. In DNA form, the CDR3 reads TGTGCCGCCCGGGGCAGGGTTATTGCTGGCTACACCTTC. As protein: CAARGRVIAGYTF.

This rearrangement joins TRBV5-6 to TRBJ2-5; D perhaps matches TRBD2 (6 bases). CDR3 length: 15 amino acids. V was shortened by 4 bases and J by 2 bases, with 15 bases between the two germline ends. CDR1 and CDR2 from the germline V gene are SGHDT and YYEEEE. The CDR3 DNA reads as TGTGCCAGCAGCGAAGCAGGACTAAATCAAGAGACCCAGTACTTC. Amino acid sequence: CASSEAGLNQETQYF.

The rearrangement joins TRBV7-9 to TRBJ1-5, with unresolved D. CDR1 is SEHNR, CDR2 FQNEAQ, per germline (reference sequence). This CDR3 is built from 13 residues. V was trimmed by 4 bases and J by 0 bases, leaving 4 bases between them. The CDR3 here is CASSWDSNQPQHF. The CDR3 DNA is TGTGCCAGCAGCTGGGATAGCAATCAGCCCCAGCATTTT. The full variable domain, rest sourced from reference TRBV7-9 and TRBJ1-5, is DTGVSQNPRHKITKRGQNVTFRCDPISEHNRLYWYRQTLGQGPEFLTYFQNEAQLEKSRLLSDRFSAERPKGSFSTLEIQRTEQGDSAMYLCASSWDSNQPQHFGDGTRLSIL.

The rearrangement links TRBV6-5 to TRBJ1-3; D gene ambiguous. Germline V gene sequence: CDR1 MNHEY, CDR2 SVGAGI. CDR3 length equals 12 residues. V shed 6 bases and J shed 1 base, with 4 bases lying between them. CDR3 DNA: TGTGCCAGCAGAACGTCTGGAAACACCATATATTTT. Its translation is CASRTSGNTIYF.

The V gene is TRBV5-1, the J gene TRBJ1-3; the D gene is possibly TRBD1 (6 bases). This CDR3 region has 16 residues. Germline values: CDR1 SGHRS, CDR2 YFSETQ. V was cut by 4 bases and J by 3 bases, with 17 bases left in between. Here the CDR3 DNA reads TGCGCCAGCAGCAGTGGTGGGGGCGGATTTGGAAACACCATATATTTT. It yields the protein CASSSGGGGFGNTIYF.

V and J are TRBV7-9 and TRBJ1-4; TRBD1 matches at 7 bases. Germline CDR1 is SEHNR and CDR2 is FQNEAQ (reference sequence). The CDR3 spans 16 residues. After removal of 3 bases from V and 4 bases from J, the junction contained 8 bases not matched to a gene. The DNA of the CDR3 is TGTGCCAGCAGCTTTGGTGTGACAGGGTTTAATGAAAAACTGTTTTTT. This gives the protein CASSFGVTGFNEKLFF.